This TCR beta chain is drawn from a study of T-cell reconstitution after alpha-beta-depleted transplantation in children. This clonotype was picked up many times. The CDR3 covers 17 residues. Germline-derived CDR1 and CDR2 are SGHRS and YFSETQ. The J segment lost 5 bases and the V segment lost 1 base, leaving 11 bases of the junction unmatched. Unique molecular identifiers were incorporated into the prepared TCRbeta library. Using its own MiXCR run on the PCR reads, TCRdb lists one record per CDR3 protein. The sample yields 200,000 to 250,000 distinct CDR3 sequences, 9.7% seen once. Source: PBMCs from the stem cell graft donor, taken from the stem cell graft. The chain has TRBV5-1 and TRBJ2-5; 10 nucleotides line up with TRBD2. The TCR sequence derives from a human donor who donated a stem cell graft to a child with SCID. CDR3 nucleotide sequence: TGCGCCAGCAGCTTGTCCGGTAGCGGGGGGTTTTTGGAGACCCAGTACTTC. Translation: CASSLSGSGGFLETQYF.